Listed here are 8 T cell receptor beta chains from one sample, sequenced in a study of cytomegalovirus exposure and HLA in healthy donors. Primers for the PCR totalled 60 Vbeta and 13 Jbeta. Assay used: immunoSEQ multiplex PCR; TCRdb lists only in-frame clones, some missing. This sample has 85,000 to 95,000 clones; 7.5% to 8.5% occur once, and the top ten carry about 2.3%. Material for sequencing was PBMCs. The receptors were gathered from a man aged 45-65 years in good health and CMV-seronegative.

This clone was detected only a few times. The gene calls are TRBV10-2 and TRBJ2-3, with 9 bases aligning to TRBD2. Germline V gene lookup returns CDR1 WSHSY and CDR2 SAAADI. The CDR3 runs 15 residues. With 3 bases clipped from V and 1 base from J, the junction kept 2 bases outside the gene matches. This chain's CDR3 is CASSEIAGGTDTQYF. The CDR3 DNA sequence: TGCGCCAGCAGTGAAATAGCGGGGGGCACAGATACGCAGTATTTT.

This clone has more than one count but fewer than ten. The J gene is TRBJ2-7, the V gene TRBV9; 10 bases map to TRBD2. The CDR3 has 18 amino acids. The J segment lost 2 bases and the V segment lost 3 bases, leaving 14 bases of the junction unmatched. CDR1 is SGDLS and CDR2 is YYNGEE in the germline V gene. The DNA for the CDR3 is TGTGCCAGCAGCGCTCAGGCTAGCGGGGGAGAGGTTACCTACGAGCAGTACTTC. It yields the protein CASSAQASGGEVTYEQYF.

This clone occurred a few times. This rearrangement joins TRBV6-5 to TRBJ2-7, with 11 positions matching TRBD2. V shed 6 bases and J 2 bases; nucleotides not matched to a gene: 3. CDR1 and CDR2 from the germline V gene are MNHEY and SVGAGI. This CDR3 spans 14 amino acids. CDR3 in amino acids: CASSRLAGPYEQYF. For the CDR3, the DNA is TGTGCCAGCAGCCGACTAGCGGGGCCCTACGAGCAGTACTTC.

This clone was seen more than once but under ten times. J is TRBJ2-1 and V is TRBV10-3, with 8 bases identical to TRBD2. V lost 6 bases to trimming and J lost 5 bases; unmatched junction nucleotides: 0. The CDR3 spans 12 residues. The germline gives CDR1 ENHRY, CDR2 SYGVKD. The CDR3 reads CAIRGLDNEQFF. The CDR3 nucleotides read TGTGCCATCAGGGGACTAGACAATGAGCAGTTCTTC.

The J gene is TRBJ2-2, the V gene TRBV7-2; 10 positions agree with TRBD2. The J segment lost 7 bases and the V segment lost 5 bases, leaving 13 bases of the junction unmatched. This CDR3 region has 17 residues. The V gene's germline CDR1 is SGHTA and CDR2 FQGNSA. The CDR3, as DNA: TGTGCCAGCAGCCCCAGCCTAGCGGGAGTGAAAGTCGGGGAGCTGTTTTTT. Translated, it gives CASSPSLAGVKVGELFF.

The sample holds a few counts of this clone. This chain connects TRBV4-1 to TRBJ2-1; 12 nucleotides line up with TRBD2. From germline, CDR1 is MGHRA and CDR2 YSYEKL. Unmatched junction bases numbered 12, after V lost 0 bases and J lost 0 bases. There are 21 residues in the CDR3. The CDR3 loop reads CASSQERTSGGSQSSYNEQFF. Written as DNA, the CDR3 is TGCGCCAGCAGCCAAGAACGAACTAGCGGGGGGAGCCAGAGCTCCTACAATGAGCAGTTCTTC.

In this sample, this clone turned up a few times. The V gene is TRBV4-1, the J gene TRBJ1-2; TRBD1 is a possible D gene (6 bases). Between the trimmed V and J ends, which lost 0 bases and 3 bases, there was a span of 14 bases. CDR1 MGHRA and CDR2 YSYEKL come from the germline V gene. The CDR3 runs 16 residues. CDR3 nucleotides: TGCGCCAGCAGCCAAGACAGTCAGGGGCGCGACTATGGCTACACCTTC. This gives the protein CASSQDSQGRDYGYTF.

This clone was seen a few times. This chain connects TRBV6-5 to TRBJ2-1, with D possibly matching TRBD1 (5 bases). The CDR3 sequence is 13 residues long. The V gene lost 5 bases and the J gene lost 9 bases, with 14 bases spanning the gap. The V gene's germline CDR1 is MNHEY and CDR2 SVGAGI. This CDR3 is CASSLQGNSEQFF. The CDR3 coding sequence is TGTGCCAGCAGTCTCCAGGGTAACAGTGAGCAGTTCTTC.